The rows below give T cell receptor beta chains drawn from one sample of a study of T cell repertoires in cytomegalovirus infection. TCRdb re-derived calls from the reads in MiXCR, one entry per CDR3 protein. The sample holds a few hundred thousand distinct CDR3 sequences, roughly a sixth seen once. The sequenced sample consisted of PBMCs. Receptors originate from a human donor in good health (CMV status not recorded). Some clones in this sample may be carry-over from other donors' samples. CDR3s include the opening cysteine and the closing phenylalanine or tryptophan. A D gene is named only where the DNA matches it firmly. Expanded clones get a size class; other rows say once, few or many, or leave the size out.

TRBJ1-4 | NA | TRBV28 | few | CATGEGSATNEKLFF | TGTGCCACCGGAGAGGGCAGTGCAACTAATGAAAAACTGTTTTTT
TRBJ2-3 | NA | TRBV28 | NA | CASSPGGRTDTQYF | TGTGCCAGCAGCCCAGGGGGGCGCACAGATACGCAGTATTTT
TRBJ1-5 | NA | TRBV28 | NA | CASSLRRANDQPQHF | TGTGCCAGCAGTTTACGGCGGGCCAATGATCAGCCCCAGCATTTT
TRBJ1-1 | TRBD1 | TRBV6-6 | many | CASTRQGATEAFF | TGTGCCAGCACTCGACAGGGGGCAACTGAAGCTTTCTTT
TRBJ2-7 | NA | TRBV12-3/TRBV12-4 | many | CASRPGRADEQYF | TGTGCCAGCAGGCCCGGACGGGCCGACGAGCAGTACTTC
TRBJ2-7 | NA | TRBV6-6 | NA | CASSNPTGHPSYEQYF | TGTGCCAGCAGTAACCCAACGGGACACCCCTCCTACGAGCAGTACTTC
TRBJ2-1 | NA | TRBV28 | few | CASSLGLPNEQFF | TGTGCCAGCAGTTTAGGACTCCCCAATGAGCAGTTCTTC
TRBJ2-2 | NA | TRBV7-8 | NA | CASSLDRGTTGGELFF | TGTGCCAGCAGCTTAGACCGCGGGACCACTGGCGGGGAGCTGTTTTTT
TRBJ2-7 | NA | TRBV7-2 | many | CASSTWVWGGRGRGEQYF | TGTGCCAGCAGCACGTGGGTTTGGGGGGGCAGGGGACGCGGCGAGCAGTACTTC
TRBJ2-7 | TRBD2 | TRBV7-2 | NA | CASSLDSGGSAEQYF | TGTGCCAGCAGCTTAGATAGCGGGGGGTCCGCCGAGCAGTACTTC
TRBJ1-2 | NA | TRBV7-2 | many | CASSLAPNSLGYTF | TGTGCCAGCAGCTTAGCCCCTAATTCACTAGGCTACACCTTC
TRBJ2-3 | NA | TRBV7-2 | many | CASSARDLGFPDTQYF | TGTGCCAGCAGCGCCCGGGACTTGGGTTTCCCAGATACGCAGTATTTT
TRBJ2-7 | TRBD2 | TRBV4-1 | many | CASSQEPGLARSVSYEQYF | TGCGCCAGCAGCCAAGAACCGGGACTAGCGAGGAGTGTCTCCTACGAGCAGTACTTC
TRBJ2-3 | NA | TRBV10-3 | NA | CAISGIRIADTQYF | TGTGCCATCAGTGGTATTAGGATCGCAGATACGCAGTATTTT
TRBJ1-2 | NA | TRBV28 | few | CASSSGFGYTF | TGTGCCAGCAGTTCCGGATTCGGCTACACCTTC
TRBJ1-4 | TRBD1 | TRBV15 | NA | CATSKSAGTANEKLFF | TGTGCCACCAGCAAATCCGCTGGGACAGCTAATGAAAAACTGTTTTTT